Each of the 9 T cell receptor beta chains below was sequenced from the same sample in a study of shared clonotypes between healthy human individuals (dated by TCRdb to about 2020). The library came from the immunoSEQ multiplex PCR assay. TCRdb stores this immuneACCESS table with in-frame sequences only. Part of the clones is absent; in the studies checked, under half of the shortfall reflects unresolved V genes, and no reason is known for the rest. Counted in this sample were roughly 760,000 clones; 74% of them appeared once. More than 1.5% of the sample is held by the ten biggest clonotypes. Sample: memory CD4+ T cells sorted from blood. The cell subset or site label of this sample denotes: CD45RA-negative fraction. These receptors were collected from a woman aged 25-40 years in good health.

The CDR3 here is CASSPQGRYGYTF. CDR3 in DNA: TGTGCCAGCAGCCCTCAAGGACGATATGGCTACACCTTC. The genes are TRBV11-2 and TRBJ1-2; D remains unclear. Between the trimmed V and J ends, which lost 5 bases and 5 bases, there was a span of 12 bases. Looked up from germline, CDR1 is SGHAT and CDR2 is FQNNGV. This CDR3 is built from 13 residues.

This clone was detected only a few times. The rearrangement uses TRBV5-1 and TRBJ2-7; unclear D gene. Trimming left V 2 bases short and J 2 bases short, with 17 bases between. Germline assignment: CDR1 SGHRS and CDR2 YFSETQ. The CDR3 runs 16 residues. The CDR3 bases are TGCGCCAGCAGCTTATCCTTTGGAGACATAACCTACGAGCAGTACTTC. It specifies CASSLSFGDITYEQYF. The full variable domain, with the rest looked up from reference TRBV5-1 and TRBJ2-7, is KAGVTQTPRYLIKTRGQQVTLSCSPISGHRSVSWYQQTPGQGLQFLFEYFSETQRNKGNFPGRFSGRQFSNSRSEMNVSTLELGDSALYLCASSLSFGDITYEQYFGPGTRLTVT.

The chain uses TRBV2 and TRBJ2-1; the match to TRBD2 covers 7 bases. The junction had 13 bases not matched to a gene; V was cut back by 5 bases and J by 9 bases. CDR3 size: 15 residues. Germline V lookup: CDR1 SNHLY, CDR2 FYNNEI. This CDR3 is CASSLLASQSGEQFF. For the CDR3, the DNA is TGTGCCAGCAGTCTACTAGCGTCTCAATCCGGTGAGCAGTTCTTC.

This clone was counted a few times. The chain couples TRBV5-4 to TRBJ2-7; no definite D call. This CDR3 is 15 amino acids long. Per germline, CDR1 SGHNT and CDR2 YYREEE (reference sequence). V was clipped by 0 bases and J by 0 bases, with 10 bases between them. Here the CDR3 reads CASSLDGLSSYEQYF. The CDR3, as DNA: TGTGCCAGCAGCTTGGATGGGCTGAGCTCCTACGAGCAGTACTTC.

This rearrangement joins TRBV7-6 to TRBJ2-3; possibly TRBD2 for D (5 bases). V dropped 1 base and J dropped 2 bases, with 16 bases sitting between them. The germline V gene has CDR1 SGHVS and CDR2 FNYEAQ. CDR3 size: 17 residues. This CDR3 is CASSLEVWRGLTDTQYF. CDR3 sequence (DNA): TGTGCCAGCAGCTTAGAAGTGTGGCGCGGGCTCACAGATACGCAGTATTTT.

The chain has TRBV2 and TRBJ2-3, with TRBD1 matching over 9 bases. Trimming took 9 bases from V and 6 from J; bases not matched to a gene: 16. CDR3 length: 16 amino acids. Germline V gene sequence: CDR1 SNHLY, CDR2 FYNNEI. CDR3 residues: CASKSGTGFVTDTQYF. In DNA form, the CDR3 reads TGTGCCAGTAAGTCCGGGACAGGGTTTGTGACGGATACGCAGTATTTT.

This rearrangement joins TRBV19 to TRBJ1-4; maybe TRBD1 (6 bases). V shed 4 bases and J shed 4 bases, with 13 bases lying between them. Germline V CDR1 and CDR2: LNHDA, SQIVND (reference sequence). The CDR3 is made up of 15 amino acids. The CDR3 reads CASSTGQWDNEKLFF. For the CDR3, the DNA is TGTGCCAGTAGTACCGGACAGTGGGATAATGAAAAACTGTTTTTT.

The CDR3 region is CASSERLDNEQFF. The CDR3 DNA is TGTGCCAGCAGTGAACGGTTGGACAATGAGCAGTTCTTC. The rearrangement joins TRBV2 to TRBJ2-1, with no clear D. The CDR3 runs to 13 residues. Trimming took 2 bases from V and 5 from J, leaving 7 bases between them. Germline values: CDR1 SNHLY, CDR2 FYNNEI. Looking up the rest from reference TRBV2 and TRBJ2-1 gives the full variable domain: EPEVTQTPSHQVTQMGQEVILRCVPISNHLYFYWYRQILGQKVEFLVSFYNNEISEKSEIFDDQFSVERPDGSNFTLKIRSTKLEDSAMYFCASSERLDNEQFFGPGTRLTVL.

This chain uses TRBV10-2 with TRBJ2-5; tentatively, D is TRBD2 (6 bases). Germline V lookup: CDR1 WSHSY, CDR2 SAAADI. The V end lost 9 bases, the J end lost 4 bases, and 15 bases lay between the germline ends. This CDR3 has 13 residues. The chain's CDR3 is CASGGVGGETQYF. The CDR3 DNA sequence: TGCGCCAGTGGAGGGGTTGGAGGAGAGACCCAGTACTTC.